Each of the 20 T cell receptor beta chains below was sequenced from the same sample in a study of blood T cell repertoires in COVID-19. Clones were read by immunoSEQ multiplex PCR, and TCRdb kept only the in-frame ones, dropping some. The profile shows 150,000 to 200,000 clones, around 88% of them singletons. The sequencing sample was made of peripheral blood. These receptor sequences come from a woman aged 25 to 39 with acute or convalescent COVID-19.

This clone was counted once. The chain joins TRBV9 to TRBJ1-1; TRBD1 agrees at 8 bases. The J segment lost 6 bases and the V segment lost 2 bases, leaving 3 bases of the junction unmatched. CDR1 and CDR2 (germline): SGDLS, YYNGEE. CDR3 length: 13 residues. CDR3 protein: CASSVDRGAEAFF. The CDR3 DNA is TGTGCCAGCAGCGTTGACAGGGGCGCTGAAGCTTTCTTT.

The rearrangement joins TRBV7-6 to TRBJ2-3; 9 bases are a match to TRBD2. The ends lost 5 bases at V and 12 bases at J; junction bases unmatched: 15. This CDR3 comprises 15 residues. Germline values: CDR1 SGHVS, CDR2 FNYEAQ. CDR3 in amino acids: CASSPRGTSRDRQYF. The CDR3 DNA sequence: TGTGCCAGCAGCCCACGGGGGACTAGCAGGGATAGACAGTATTTT.

The chain joins TRBV21-1 to TRBJ2-5; the D call of TRBD1 is as the table states it, not checked on the DNA. TRBV21-1 is flagged as a pseudogene. The CDR3 extends over 17 amino acids. In nucleotides, the CDR3 is TGTGCCAGCAGCAAAGTAGTGAGGACAGGGGGTTCCGAGACCCAGTACTTC. Translating gives CASSKVVRTGGSETQYF.

The J gene is TRBJ1-2, the V gene TRBV27, with D unclear. The V and J ends lost 2 bases and 6 bases respectively, with 13 bases between them. Germline V gene data show CDR1 as MNHEY and CDR2 as SMNVEV (reference sequence). The CDR3 has 14 amino acids. This chain's CDR3 is CASSLNIGLNGYTF. CDR3 nucleotides: TGTGCCAGCAGTTTAAATATTGGGCTCAATGGCTACACCTTC.

Notes on this clone: One end of the junction does not line up with germline, which may come from a read error. The rearrangement uses TRBV7-7 and TRBJ2-1, with D possibly TRBD2 on 5 matching bases. The germline CDR1 and CDR2 sequences are SSHAT and FNYEAQ (reference sequence). The CDR3 contains 13 residues. This CDR3 reads CASSLQRGSEQFF. Here the CDR3 DNA reads TGTGCTAGCAGCTTACAACGTGGGAGCGAGCAGTTCTTC.

The chain couples TRBV5-5 to TRBJ1-4; D is possibly TRBD1 (5 bases). CDR1 and CDR2 (germline): SGHKS, YYEKEE (reference sequence). The CDR3 extends over 11 amino acids. Between the trimmed V and J ends, which lost 4 bases and 10 bases, there was a span of 8 bases. The CDR3 here is CASSQGPKLFF. Written as DNA, the CDR3 is TGTGCCAGCAGCCAGGGCCCAAAACTGTTTTTT.

This clone showed up just once. CDR3 bases: TGTGCCAGCAGCACCCTCTCAGGAAGTTACGAGCAGTACTTC. Translation: CASSTLSGSYEQYF. The chain combines TRBV6-5 with TRBJ2-7; D is undetermined. The germline gives CDR1 MNHEY, CDR2 SVGAGI. The CDR3 is 14 amino acids. The V end was cut by 6 bases, the J end by 4 bases, with 16 bases between.

The chain couples TRBV27 to TRBJ1-2, with TRBD1 matching over 7 bases. V lost 5 bases, J lost 8 bases, and 14 bases stayed unmatched. CDR3 length equals 15 residues. Germline assignment: CDR1 MNHEY and CDR2 SMNVEV (reference sequence). The CDR3 nucleotides read TGTGCCAGCAGTGCCGGGACAGACTTTCTATGGGGCTACACCTTC. It yields the protein CASSAGTDFLWGYTF.

The CDR3 coding sequence is TGTGCCAGCAGTGAAGCGGAGCTAGGAGCCCTCGGGGATACGCAGTATTTT. Amino acids: CASSEAELGALGDTQYF. J is TRBJ2-3 and V is TRBV6-1; D is unclear. The CDR3 runs 17 residues. Germline assignment: CDR1 MNHNS and CDR2 SASEGT. Trimming stripped 0 bases from V and 6 bases from J, with 19 bases between.

This chain uses TRBV24-1 with TRBJ2-1, with 9 nucleotides matching TRBD2. Germline V gene sequence: CDR1 KGHDR, CDR2 SFDVKD. The CDR3 runs 16 residues. The ends lost 2 bases at V and 3 bases at J; junction bases unmatched: 4. CDR3 residues: CATSDYTTSGYNEQFF. CDR3 nucleotides: TGTGCCACCAGTGATTATACGACTAGCGGCTACAATGAGCAGTTCTTC.

This chain uses TRBV6-5 with TRBJ2-2, with D possibly TRBD2 on 5 matching bases. Germline-derived CDR1 and CDR2 are MNHEY and SVGAGI. The CDR3 loop spans 15 amino acids. V was shortened by 4 bases and J by 3 bases, with 12 bases between the two germline ends. CDR3 sequence: CASSFRESDTGELFF. In DNA form, the CDR3 reads TGTGCCAGCAGTTTCCGGGAATCGGACACCGGGGAGCTGTTTTTT.

In DNA form, the CDR3 reads TGTGCCAGCAGCCCGGGACTAGCGGTCTCCTACGAGCAGTACTTC. Encoded protein: CASSPGLAVSYEQYF. The V and J genes are TRBV7-2 and TRBJ2-7; 11 bases agree with TRBD2. Germline CDR1 SGHTA, CDR2 FQGNSA. This CDR3 is 15 amino acids long. J lost 0 bases, V lost 5 bases, and 3 bases had no gene match.

This rearrangement joins TRBV18 to TRBJ2-7; TRBD1 agrees at 8 bases. Germline loops: CDR1 KGHSH, CDR2 LQKENI. CDR3 length equals 14 residues. V was pared by 1 base and J by 4 bases, with 3 bases of the junction left unmatched. The chain's CDR3 is CASSPLGTGYEQYF. CDR3 nucleotides: TGTGCCAGCTCACCACTCGGGACAGGTTACGAGCAGTACTTC.

There are a few counts of this clone. This chain connects TRBV9 to TRBJ2-2, with D tentatively TRBD2 (5 bases). CDR3 length: 10 residues. V shed 7 bases and J shed 7 bases, with 5 bases lying between them. Germline V CDR1 and CDR2: SGDLS, YYNGEE. The CDR3 reads CASGGGELFF. The CDR3 nucleotides are TGTGCCAGCGGAGGCGGGGAGCTGTTTTTT.

J is TRBJ1-5 and V is TRBV28; unclear D gene. Germline CDR1 reads MDHEN; CDR2 reads SYDVKM. The germline V and J ends were trimmed by 7 bases and 4 bases, with 8 bases remaining between them. The CDR3 contains 12 residues. CDR3 sequence reads: CASTPRNQPQHF. The CDR3, as DNA: TGTGCCAGCACCCCGAGGAATCAGCCCCAGCATTTT.

CDR3 sequence reads: CASSQAPSVGHYEQYF. The DNA for the CDR3 is TGTGCCAGCAGCCAGGCACCTTCGGTCGGACACTACGAGCAGTACTTC. The rearrangement uses TRBV4-2 and TRBJ2-7; perhaps TRBD1 as D (5 bases). Between the trimmed V and J ends, which lost 3 bases and 3 bases, there was a span of 18 bases. The CDR3 totals 16 residues. Germline V gives CDR1 LGHNA, CDR2 YNFKEQ.

The rearrangement uses TRBV3-1 (or the pseudogene TRBV3-2) and TRBJ2-7; D possibly corresponds to TRBD2 (5 bases). V was cut by 1 base and J by 0 bases, with 10 bases left in between. The CDR3 loop spans 15 amino acids. Germline V lookup: CDR1 LGHDT, CDR2 YNNKEL (reference sequence). The CDR3 protein is CASSQGQTTSYEQYF. CDR3 DNA: TGTGCCAGCAGCCAAGGTCAGACTACCTCCTACGAGCAGTACTTC.

To note about this clone: Other nucleotide sequences from this sample produce the same CDR3. The V call is TRBV20-1, the J call TRBJ2-1; no clear D. The germline V gene encodes CDR1 DFQATT and CDR2 SNEGSKA (reference sequence). Trimming took off 5 bases at V and 7 bases at J, with 6 bases between the two ends. The CDR3 runs to 10 residues. The CDR3 DNA reads TGCAGTGCTGAGCGAAATGAGCAGTTCTTC. It codes for CSAERNEQFF.

The chain uses TRBV27 and TRBJ1-2; 9 nucleotides match TRBD1. CDR3 length: 13 amino acids. Germline CDR1 and CDR2: MNHEY and SMNVEV (reference sequence). V dropped 6 bases and J dropped 7; count of bases not matched to a gene: 6. CDR3 region: CASRKTGGRGYTF. The DNA for the CDR3 is TGTGCCAGCAGGAAGACAGGGGGGCGTGGCTACACCTTC.

The gene calls are TRBV5-1 and TRBJ2-5; D possibly corresponds to TRBD2 (5 bases). CDR1 SGHRS and CDR2 YFSETQ come from the germline V gene. With 6 bases removed from V and 2 bases from J, the gap between germline ends came to 17 bases. This CDR3 is built from 15 residues. CDR3 coding DNA: TGCGCCAGCACCCCTTTAGGACTGACTCAAGAGACCCAGTACTTC. This sequence encodes CASTPLGLTQETQYF.